These 27 T cell receptor beta chains originate from one sample sequenced in a study of post-analysis software for immune sequencing data (dated by TCRdb to about 2015). The paper as a whole reports these results and caveats: Significantly higher frequencies in patients than in controls were found for five TRBV segments, including TRBV5-6, TRBV5-1 and TRBV20-1.

These receptors are not linked to any known antigen. Library preparation was by PCR. The reads were generated on an Illumina HiSeq 2500. To reduce PCR and sequencing biases, unique molecular identifiers were built into the TCR beta cDNA libraries. Through fastp at Q25 and MiXCR, TCRdb rebuilt clones from the public reads, retaining in-frame beta chains. Entries are consolidated by CDR3 protein sequence, retaining the most common genes and DNA. This sample is represented by a few hundred thousand distinct CDR3 sequences; 40% to 55% of them were singletons. The ten largest clones capture about 12% of the sample. The sample was blood. These receptors originate from a girl aged 5 to 17 with multiple sclerosis.

This clonotype was detected only a few times. This chain connects TRBV6-1 to TRBJ2-3, with 8 bases aligning to TRBD2. The CDR3 spans 14 residues. V lost 6 bases and J lost 2; bases outside the gene matches: 4. Germline-derived CDR1 and CDR2 are MNHNS and SASEGT. This CDR3 is CASRTSGYTDTQYF. CDR3 sequence (DNA): TGTGCCAGCAGAACTAGCGGATACACAGATACGCAGTATTTT.

V gene TRBV18 combines with J gene TRBJ2-7, with D hard to call. The CDR3 loop spans 15 amino acids. The V gene lost 3 bases and the J gene lost 5 bases, with 17 bases spanning the gap. CDR1 and CDR2 from the germline V gene are KGHSH and LQKENI. In nucleotides, the CDR3 is TGTGCCAGCTCACCTCTTCCAGACTGGAGCGACGAGCAGTACTTC. This codes for CASSPLPDWSDEQYF.

The gene calls are TRBV6-5 and TRBJ1-5; a possible D gene is TRBD1 (5 bases). V shed 0 bases and J shed 2 bases, with 14 bases lying between them. Germline loops: CDR1 MNHEY, CDR2 SVGAGI. The CDR3 totals 17 residues. The CDR3 is CASSYSAPGGGNQPQHF. Written as DNA, the CDR3 is TGTGCCAGCAGTTACTCGGCTCCTGGGGGTGGCAATCAGCCCCAGCATTTT.

This rearrangement joins TRBV12-3 or TRBV12-4 to TRBJ2-5; D tentatively fits TRBD1 or TRBD2 (6 bases each). The CDR3 consists of 13 residues. Between the trimmed V and J ends, which lost 3 bases and 5 bases, there was a span of 10 bases. The CDR3 DNA reads as TGTGCCAGCAGTTTTGGGGGGCCGGAGACCCAGTACTTC. It specifies CASSFGGPETQYF.

Details on this clonotype: This may be a read error, as it is one base from a much larger clone. V gene TRBV9 combines with J gene TRBJ2-1, with 9 bases matching TRBD2. This CDR3 contains 17 residues. Germline CDR1 reads SGDLS; CDR2 reads YYNGEE. CDR3 DNA sequence: TGTGCCGGCAGCGTAGACTGGCGGGAGGGCCCTTTGAATGAGCAGTTCTTC. Amino acids: CAGSVDWREGPLNEQFF.

The rearrangement uses TRBV29-1 and TRBJ2-5; 7 positions match TRBD2. This CDR3 contains 18 residues. Germline values: CDR1 SQVTM, CDR2 ANQGSEA. Trimming removed 4 bases from V and 0 bases from J; junction bases left unmatched: 17. The CDR3 region is CSVAPRVSGWLYQETQYF. DNA for the CDR3: TGCAGCGTTGCGCCCCGGGTTAGCGGGTGGTTGTACCAAGAGACCCAGTACTTC.

The chain couples TRBV5-1 to TRBJ2-1; the D gene is possibly TRBD2 (5 bases). V dropped 2 bases and J dropped 4 bases, with 10 bases sitting between them. This CDR3 comprises 14 residues. Looked up from germline, CDR1 is SGHRS and CDR2 is YFSETQ. As DNA, the CDR3 is TGCGCCAGCAGCTTAACCGGGAATTACAATGAGCAGTTCTTC. Translation: CASSLTGNYNEQFF.

CDR3: CASSLRVDTEAFF. The CDR3, as DNA: TGCGCCAGCAGCTTGAGGGTCGACACTGAAGCTTTCTTT. The chain carries TRBV5-1 and TRBJ1-1; D is unresolved. The CDR3 is 13 amino acids. Trimming removed 1 base at V and 3 bases at J, with 7 bases between. The germline gives CDR1 SGHRS, CDR2 YFSETQ. Together with reference TRBV5-1 and TRBJ1-1, the CDR3 gives the full variable domain: KAGVTQTPRYLIKTRGQQVTLSCSPISGHRSVSWYQQTPGQGLQFLFEYFSETQRNKGNFPGRFSGRQFSNSRSEMNVSTLELGDSALYLCASSLRVDTEAFFGQGTRLTVV.

This clonotype was counted a few times. This rearrangement joins TRBV20-1 to TRBJ2-7; D uncertain. Per germline, CDR1 DFQATT and CDR2 SNEGSKA (reference sequence). This CDR3 is 13 amino acids long. The V end lost 1 base, the J end lost 2 bases, and 9 bases lay between the germline ends. CDR3 DNA sequence: TGCAGTGCTAGAGGTGACGGCCCCTACGAGCAGTACTTC. Translating gives CSARGDGPYEQYF.

In its sample, this clonotype was seen a few times. The chain joins TRBV28 to TRBJ2-7, with D uncertain. Trimming removed 6 bases at V and 0 bases at J, with 9 bases between. CDR1 is MDHEN and CDR2 is SYDVKM in the germline V gene. The CDR3 has 13 residues. The CDR3 region is CASSPALSYEQYF. The CDR3 region has the DNA TGTGCCAGCAGCCCGGCGCTCTCCTACGAGCAGTACTTC.

The V and J genes are TRBV15 and TRBJ2-2; the D gene is possibly TRBD2 (6 bases). The CDR3 loop spans 14 amino acids. Germline CDR1 is LNHNV and CDR2 is YYDKDF (reference sequence). V gave up 2 bases and J gave up 6 bases, with 10 bases separating them. CDR3 DNA sequence: TGTGCCACCAGCAGACCCAGGGAGGCCGGGGAGCTGTTTTTT. This gives the protein CATSRPREAGELFF.

This clonotype turned up a few times. V usage is TRBV27 and J usage is TRBJ2-7, with TRBD2 matching over 11 bases. Unmatched junction bases numbered 7, after V lost 5 bases and J lost 7 bases. CDR3 length: 14 amino acids. The germline V gene encodes CDR1 MNHEY and CDR2 SMNVEV (reference sequence). The CDR3 sequence: CASSQTSGRGEQYF. The CDR3, as DNA: TGTGCCAGCAGTCAAACTAGCGGGAGAGGGGAGCAGTACTTC.

The chain combines TRBV2 with TRBJ2-5; 9 nucleotides agree with TRBD2. The germline gives CDR1 SNHLY, CDR2 FYNNEI. The trim removed 8 bases at V and 5 bases at J, leaving 3 bases unmatched. This CDR3 has 12 residues. The CDR3 reads CASRTSAETQYF. CDR3 bases: TGTGCCAGCCGGACTAGCGCGGAGACCCAGTACTTC. Filled out from reference TRBV2 and TRBJ2-5, the complete variable domain reads EPEVTQTPSHQVTQMGQEVILRCVPISNHLYFYWYRQILGQKVEFLVSFYNNEISEKSEIFDDQFSVERPDGSNFTLKIRSTKLEDSAMYFCASRTSAETQYFGPGTRLLVL.

The chain links TRBV27 to TRBJ2-7, with unresolved D. Germline CDR1 MNHEY, CDR2 SMNVEV (reference sequence). Deletions cut 6 bases from V and 0 bases from J, with 12 bases between. The CDR3 covers 14 residues. The CDR3 loop reads CASRTRFPSYEQYF. In DNA form, the CDR3 reads TGTGCCAGCAGGACACGGTTCCCCTCCTACGAGCAGTACTTC.

This clonotype has just a few counts. The chain couples TRBV6-1 to TRBJ1-2; D is unclear. The CDR3 runs to 13 residues. V was pared by 1 base and J by 4 bases, with 7 bases between. Germline values: CDR1 MNHNS, CDR2 SASEGT. CDR3 in amino acids: CASSEGGLYGYTF. The CDR3 DNA is TGTGCCAGCAGTGAAGGAGGCCTCTATGGCTACACCTTC.

There are a few counts of this clonotype. The rearrangement uses TRBV27 and TRBJ2-1, with 7 bases fitting TRBD1. After removal of 9 bases from V and 7 bases from J, the junction contained 9 bases not matched to a gene. The germline V gene encodes CDR1 MNHEY and CDR2 SMNVEV (reference sequence). The CDR3 contains 13 residues. This CDR3 reads CASRDSHVNEQFF. The CDR3 nucleotides are TGTGCCAGTCGGGACAGTCACGTTAATGAGCAGTTCTTC.

The gene calls are TRBV4-1 and TRBJ2-7; perhaps TRBD2 as D (6 bases). Germline CDR1 is MGHRA and CDR2 is YSYEKL. This CDR3 spans 14 amino acids. Trimming removed 4 bases from V and 3 bases from J, with 13 bases in between. CDR3 residues: CASSLRTIIYEQYF. The CDR3 nucleotides read TGCGCCAGCAGCCTCCGGACTATCATCTACGAGCAGTACTTC.

The CDR3 region has the DNA TGCAGTGCTAGAGAGCGTCATTACAATGAGCAGTTCTTC. It translates to CSARERHYNEQFF. The chain joins TRBV20-1 to TRBJ2-1, with D unclear. V was pared by 0 bases and J by 4 bases, with 7 bases between. From germline, CDR1 is DFQATT and CDR2 SNEGSKA (reference sequence). The CDR3 is made up of 13 amino acids.

The rearrangement uses TRBV7-9 and TRBJ2-7; 7 positions match TRBD2. Trimming at V came to 8 bases and at J to 0 bases, leaving 10 bases not matched to a gene. The CDR3 loop spans 15 amino acids. Germline values: CDR1 SEHNR, CDR2 FQNEAQ (reference sequence). CDR3 in amino acids: CASAWELASSYEQYF. The DNA for the CDR3 is TGTGCCAGCGCGTGGGAACTAGCGAGCTCCTACGAGCAGTACTTC.

This clonotype has more than one count but fewer than ten. CDR3 loop: CAISKPNEKLFF. The CDR3 DNA sequence: TGTGCCATCAGTAAGCCTAATGAAAAACTGTTTTTT. The chain recombines TRBV10-3 with TRBJ1-4; no reliable D call. Germline V gives CDR1 ENHRY, CDR2 SYGVKD. Trimming stripped 5 bases from V and 3 bases from J, with 4 bases between. CDR3 length: 12 residues.

The chain joins TRBV29-1 to TRBJ1-4; D remains ambiguous. Trimming stripped 5 bases from V and 0 bases from J, with 13 bases between. Germline loops: CDR1 SQVTM, CDR2 ANQGSEA. This CDR3 has 15 residues. The CDR3 spells CSVRDGLATNEKLFF. CDR3 bases: TGCAGCGTTAGAGACGGTCTTGCAACTAATGAAAAACTGTTTTTT.

V and J are TRBV6-5 and TRBJ2-4; D is perhaps TRBD1 or TRBD2 (7 bases each). V was trimmed by 5 bases and J by 13 bases, leaving 27 bases between them. Per germline, CDR1 MNHEY and CDR2 SVGAGI. The CDR3 contains 16 residues. The CDR3 nucleotides read TGTGCCAGCAGTCAGCGGGACAGCGGGCGGAGAGAGGGGCAGTACTTC. Amino acids: CASSQRDSGRREGQYF.

This clonotype was observed a few times. V usage is TRBV20-1 and J usage is TRBJ1-5, with D unclear. Germline assignment: CDR1 DFQATT and CDR2 SNEGSKA (reference sequence). V lost 4 bases to trimming and J lost 1 base, with 17 bases between them. CDR3 size: 16 residues. Here the CDR3 reads CSATKVAPPSNQPQHF. The CDR3 nucleotides are TGCAGTGCTACCAAGGTAGCGCCGCCCAGCAATCAGCCCCAGCATTTT.

The chain has TRBV29-1 and TRBJ1-2; D not resolved. The CDR3 loop spans 12 amino acids. V lost 4 bases to trimming and J lost 8 bases, with 14 bases between them. CDR1 is SQVTM and CDR2 is ANQGSEA in the germline V gene. CDR3 sequence (DNA): TGCAGCGTTGCCCAGGTCGCCACGGGCTACACCTTC. Protein sequence: CSVAQVATGYTF.

This clonotype appeared a few times. CDR3 bases: TGCAGTGCTAGTGCCGGAACTAGCACAGATACGCAGTATTTT. Translation: CSASAGTSTDTQYF. The chain combines TRBV20-1 with TRBJ2-3; D not resolved. V lost 3 bases to trimming and J lost 0 bases, with 10 bases between them. From germline, CDR1 is DFQATT and CDR2 SNEGSKA (reference sequence). The CDR3 is 14 amino acids.

The V call is TRBV7-3, the J call TRBJ2-3, with no clear D. The V gene lost 2 bases and the J gene lost 1 base, with 10 bases spanning the gap. This CDR3 has 15 amino acids. Germline CDR1 is SGHTA and CDR2 is FQGTGA. Written as DNA, the CDR3 is TGTGCCAGCAGCTTACATCCACCGGGCACAGATACGCAGTATTTT. Translation: CASSLHPPGTDTQYF.

The rearrangement joins TRBV5-1 to TRBJ2-1, with TRBD2 matching 12 bases. Germline CDR1 SGHRS, CDR2 YFSETQ. V lost 4 bases to trimming and J lost 9 bases; unmatched junction nucleotides: 2. The CDR3 extends over 13 amino acids. CDR3 sequence: CASSASGGGEQFF. The CDR3, as DNA: TGCGCCAGCAGCGCTAGCGGGGGGGGTGAGCAGTTCTTC.